The 14 T cell receptor beta chains presented below share a single source sample, sequenced in a study of T cells in Graves' hyperthyroidism and ophthalmopathy. RNA transcripts gave rise to amplified TCR beta CDR3 regions. Initially, a first-round RT-PCR of the TCR CDR3 employed the HTBI primer set. TCRdb processed the multiplex PCR reads anew with MiXCR; each CDR3 protein has one entry. The sample has approximately 200,000 distinct CDR3 sequences, around 17% seen once. Sequenced material: blood. These receptors all come from a man in his forties with Graves' hyperthyroidism.

This clonotype was seen a handful of times. The CDR3 here is CATSRDGRNTEAFF. As DNA, the CDR3 is TGTGCCACCAGCAGAGACGGCAGGAACACTGAAGCTTTCTTT. The chain carries TRBV15 and TRBJ1-1; D not resolved. The CDR3 consists of 14 residues. Trimming took off 0 bases at V and 1 base at J, with 6 bases between the two ends. Germline V gene sequence: CDR1 LNHNV, CDR2 YYDKDF (reference sequence). The complete variable domain, with remaining parts taken from reference TRBV15 and TRBJ1-1, reads DAMVIQNPRYQVTQFGKPVTLSCSQTLNHNVMYWYQQKSSQAPKLLFHYYDKDFNNEADTPDNFQSRRPNTSFCFLDIRSPGLGDTAMYLCATSRDGRNTEAFFGQGTRLTVV.

This clonotype was observed many times. The rearrangement joins TRBV11-2 to TRBJ1-6; TRBD1 agrees at 7 bases. Looked up from germline, CDR1 is SGHAT and CDR2 is FQNNGV. V was pared by 5 bases and J by 13 bases, with 14 bases of the junction left unmatched. CDR3 length: 15 amino acids. This chain's CDR3 is CASSPTGQQYPPLHF. The CDR3 DNA is TGTGCCAGCAGCCCAACGGGACAGCAATATCCCCCCCTCCACTTT. The full variable domain, its missing parts supplied by reference TRBV11-2 and TRBJ1-6, is EAGVAQSPRYKIIEKRQSVAFWCNPISGHATLYWYQQILGQGPKLLIQFQNNGVVDDSQLPKDRFSAERLKGVDSTLKIQPAKLEDSAVYLCASSPTGQQYPPLHFGNGTRLTVT.

The sample holds many counts of this clonotype. The chain combines TRBV7-6 with TRBJ2-7; 7 bases are a match to TRBD2. J lost 3 bases, V lost 3 bases, and 5 bases had no gene match. CDR3 length: 14 residues. Germline V lookup: CDR1 SGHVS, CDR2 FNYEAQ. Here the CDR3 reads CASSLGLTDYEQYF. The CDR3 nucleotides read TGTGCCAGCAGCTTGGGACTAACCGACTACGAGCAGTACTTC.

There are many counts of this clonotype. CDR3 sequence reads: CASSLRQKLYTGELFF. The CDR3 bases are TGTGCCAGCAGCCTCAGACAGAAGCTTTACACCGGGGAGCTGTTTTTT. The V call is TRBV7-8, the J call TRBJ2-2; D might be TRBD1 (5 bases). The CDR3 has 16 amino acids. Germline CDR1 is SGHVS and CDR2 is FQNEAQ. V was clipped by 5 bases and J by 3 bases, with 16 bases between them.

The chain joins TRBV6-1 to TRBJ1-5; D remains ambiguous. CDR1 and CDR2 (germline): MNHNS, SASEGT. V lost 6 bases and J lost 2, with 11 bases in between. The CDR3 sequence is 14 residues long. CDR3 protein: CASSHDGRNQPQHF. The CDR3 bases are TGTGCCAGCAGCCACGACGGACGCAATCAGCCCCAGCATTTT.

This rearrangement joins TRBV6-1 to TRBJ2-5, with D possibly TRBD1 on 6 matching bases. V dropped 5 bases and J dropped 3 bases, with 10 bases sitting between them. The CDR3 contains 13 residues. Germline lookup yields CDR1 MNHNS and CDR2 SASEGT. The CDR3 is CASSRTEKETQYF. CDR3 bases: TGTGCCAGCAGTCGGACAGAGAAAGAGACCCAGTACTTC.

In the case of this clonotype: A much larger clone lies one base from this, so it may be a read error. This chain connects TRBV5-5 to TRBJ2-3; D is ambiguous. Germline assignment: CDR1 SGHKS and CDR2 YYEKEE (reference sequence). This CDR3 is 12 amino acids long. This CDR3 is CVSSWDTDTQYF. In nucleotides, the CDR3 is TGTGTCAGCAGCTGGGATACAGATACGCAGTATTTT.

This clonotype occurred a few times. The V gene is TRBV6-5, the J gene TRBJ1-2, with 10 bases matching TRBD1. The CDR3 length is 14 residues. Trimming at V came to 2 bases and at J to 4 bases, leaving 1 base not matched to a gene. Germline V gives CDR1 MNHEY, CDR2 SVGAGI. The CDR3 nucleotides read TGTGCCAGCAGTTACGGGGACAGGGGCTATGGCTACACCTTC. Its protein product is CASSYGDRGYGYTF.

This clonotype turned up a few times. Here the CDR3 DNA reads TGTGCCAGCAGTTTCGGGACAGGGGTGGGAAACACCATATATTTT. Its translation: CASSFGTGVGNTIYF. The rearrangement links TRBV28 to TRBJ1-3; 10 nucleotides agree with TRBD1. Germline-derived CDR1 and CDR2 are MDHEN and SYDVKM. V trimming: 3 bases; J trimming: 4 bases; junction bases outside the gene matches: 3. The CDR3 has 15 amino acids.

This clonotype has only a few counts. This chain joins TRBV30 and TRBJ2-7, with D tentatively TRBD1 (6 bases). V gave up 3 bases and J gave up 4 bases, with 13 bases separating them. CDR1 and CDR2 from the germline V gene are GTSNPN and SVGIG (reference sequence). This CDR3 has 13 amino acids. The CDR3 region is CAWSGDIFYEQYF. The CDR3 nucleotides are TGTGCCTGGAGCGGGGACATTTTTTACGAGCAGTACTTC.

This chain uses TRBV19 with TRBJ2-3; D unresolved. This CDR3 has 12 residues. Germline V gene lookup returns CDR1 LNHDA and CDR2 SQIVND (reference sequence). V gave up 5 bases and J gave up 1 base, with 4 bases separating them. The CDR3 loop is CASSARTDTQYF. CDR3 coding DNA: TGTGCCAGTAGTGCACGCACAGATACGCAGTATTTT.

This clonotype was picked up many times. The chain has TRBV28 and TRBJ1-1, with D unresolved. The CDR3 is 14 residues long. Trimming left V 2 bases short and J 0 bases short, with 7 bases between. CDR1 MDHEN and CDR2 SYDVKM come from the germline V gene. The CDR3 DNA is TGTGCCAGCAGTTTAAGGGCGGTGAACACTGAAGCTTTCTTT. Protein: CASSLRAVNTEAFF.

The V gene is TRBV4-3, the J gene TRBJ1-2; tentative D call: TRBD1 (6 bases). This CDR3 spans 16 amino acids. CDR1 and CDR2 (germline): LGHNA, YSLEER. V was shortened by 4 bases and J by 5 bases, with 20 bases between the two germline ends. CDR3 sequence (DNA): TGCGCCAGCAGCCTTGGTGGAGGGGGGAGGCTATATGGCTACACCTTC. Translation: CASSLGGGGRLYGYTF.

The rearrangement links TRBV7-9 to TRBJ1-6; 9 nucleotides match TRBD1. This CDR3 is 17 amino acids long. V lost 4 bases, J lost 0 bases, and 4 bases stayed unmatched. Germline V gene sequence: CDR1 SEHNR, CDR2 FQNEAQ (reference sequence). The CDR3 nucleotides are TGTGCCAGCAGCTCCCCGACAGGGGGCTCCTATAATTCACCCCTCCACTTT. As protein: CASSSPTGGSYNSPLHF.